This T cell receptor beta chain is from a study of shared clonotypes between healthy human individuals. Libraries were prepared by immunoSEQ multiplex PCR; TCRdb keeps only in-frame clonotypes and omits some of them. The repertoire holds 600,000 to 700,000 clones, with roughly 73% as singletons. This TCR came from a woman aged 25 to 39 in good health. Sequencing input: memory CD4+ T cells sorted from blood. As for subset: CD45RA-negative fraction.

This chain's CDR3 is CASSLYGKVTNYGYTF. CDR3 coding DNA: TGTGCCAGCAGTTTATACGGGAAAGTAACTAACTATGGCTACACCTTC. V usage is TRBV6-5 and J usage is TRBJ1-2; D is undetermined. Germline lookup yields CDR1 MNHEY and CDR2 SVGAGI. V was cut by 4 bases and J by 0 bases, with 15 bases left in between. This CDR3 has 16 residues.